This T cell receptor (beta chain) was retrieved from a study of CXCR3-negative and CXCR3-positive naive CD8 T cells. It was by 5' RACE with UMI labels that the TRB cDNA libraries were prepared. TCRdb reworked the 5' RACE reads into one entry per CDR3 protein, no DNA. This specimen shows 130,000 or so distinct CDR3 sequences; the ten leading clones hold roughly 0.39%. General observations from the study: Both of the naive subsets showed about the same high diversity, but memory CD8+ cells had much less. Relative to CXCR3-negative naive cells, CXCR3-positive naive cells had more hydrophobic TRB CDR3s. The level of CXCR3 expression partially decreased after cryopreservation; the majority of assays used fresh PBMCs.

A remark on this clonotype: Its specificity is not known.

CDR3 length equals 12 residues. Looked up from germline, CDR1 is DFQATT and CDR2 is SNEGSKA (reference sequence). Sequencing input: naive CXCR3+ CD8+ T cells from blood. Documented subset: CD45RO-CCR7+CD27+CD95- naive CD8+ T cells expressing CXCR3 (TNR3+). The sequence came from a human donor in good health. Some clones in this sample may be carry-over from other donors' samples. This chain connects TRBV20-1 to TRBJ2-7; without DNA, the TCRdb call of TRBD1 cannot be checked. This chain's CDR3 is CSAPHRGERAIF.